Below, 27 T cell receptor beta chains from the same sample are listed, as sequenced in a study of blood T cell repertoires in COVID-19. TCRdb's copy holds only in-frame clones and misses some; the assay was immunoSEQ multiplex PCR. The sample shows more than 300,000 clones, around 92% of them seen only once. Sequencing was performed on peripheral blood. The receptors stem from a man aged 18 to 35 who had recovered from COVID-19.

This chain uses TRBV6-5 with TRBJ1-4; 9 nucleotides line up with TRBD1. CDR1 is MNHEY and CDR2 is SVGAGI in the germline V gene. The CDR3 runs 15 residues. Losses at the gene ends were 5 bases for V and 8 bases for J; bases not matched to a gene: 9. The CDR3 DNA reads as TGTGCCAGCAGTAGATCCGGGACAGGGAGCGAAAAACTGTTTTTT. Translation gives CASSRSGTGSEKLFF.

The V call is TRBV18, the J call TRBJ1-5; 9 bases are a match to TRBD1. In germline, CDR1 is KGHSH, CDR2 LQKENI. The junction had 7 bases not matched to a gene; V was cut back by 4 bases and J by 3 bases. The CDR3 sequence is 16 residues long. The CDR3 nucleotides are TGTGCCAGCTCACTCTCCTCACAGGGGGCCAATCAGCCCCAGCATTTT. Translation gives CASSLSSQGANQPQHF. Using reference TRBV18 and TRBJ1-5 for the parts outside the CDR3, the full variable domain is NAGVMQNPRHLVRRRGQEARLRCSPMKGHSHVYWYRQLPEEGLKFMVYLQKENIIDESGMPKERFSAEFPKEGPSILRIQQVVRGDSAAYFCASSLSSQGANQPQHFGDGTRLSIL.

The chain employs TRBV4-1 and TRBJ2-7; 8 bases are a match to TRBD1. CDR1 is MGHRA, CDR2 YSYEKL, per germline. After removal of 1 base from V and 1 base from J, the junction contained 0 bases not matched to a gene. The CDR3 is made up of 14 amino acids. The CDR3 spells CASSQGDRSYEQYF. DNA for the CDR3: TGCGCCAGCAGCCAAGGGGACAGGTCCTACGAGCAGTACTTC.

This chain links TRBV5-4 with TRBJ1-1; D is uncertain. CDR1 SGHNT and CDR2 YYREEE come from the germline V gene (reference sequence). CDR3 size: 11 residues. V was clipped by 4 bases and J by 5 bases, with 6 bases between them. Here the CDR3 DNA reads TGTGCCAGCAGCGGGAGTACTGAAGCTTTCTTT. It encodes CASSGSTEAFF.

The rearrangement links TRBV5-1 to TRBJ1-6; perhaps TRBD1 as D (5 bases). The V end lost 0 bases, the J end lost 2 bases, and 9 bases lay between the germline ends. The CDR3 loop spans 16 amino acids. Germline V CDR1 and CDR2: SGHRS, YFSETQ. CDR3 nucleotide sequence: TGCGCCAGCAGCTTGGAAGGGGAAGCCTATAATTCACCCCTCCACTTT. Its protein is CASSLEGEAYNSPLHF.

This chain joins TRBV28 and TRBJ2-5; tentatively, D is TRBD1 (6 bases). Trimming took 6 bases from V and 5 from J, leaving 13 bases between them. The CDR3 totals 13 residues. CDR1 and CDR2 from the germline V gene are MDHEN and SYDVKM. This CDR3 is CASRRTDWETQYF. In nucleotides, the CDR3 is TGTGCCAGCAGGCGGACAGACTGGGAGACCCAGTACTTC. Using reference TRBV28 and TRBJ2-5 for the parts outside the CDR3, the full variable domain is DVKVTQSSRYLVKRTGEKVFLECVQDMDHENMFWYRQDPGLGLRLIYFSYDVKMKEKGDIPEGYSVSREKKERFSLILESASTNQTSMYLCASRRTDWETQYFGPGTRLLVL.

V and J are TRBV3-1 (or the pseudogene TRBV3-2) and TRBJ1-1, with 9 bases identical to TRBD1. Germline V gives CDR1 LGHDT, CDR2 YNNKEL (reference sequence). V shed 5 bases and J 10 bases; nucleotides not matched to a gene: 11. The CDR3 contains 14 residues. The CDR3 reads CASSEVQGAGGAFF. Written as DNA, the CDR3 is TGTGCCAGCAGCGAGGTACAGGGGGCCGGGGGAGCTTTCTTT.

V and J are TRBV4-2 and TRBJ2-7, with 7 bases fitting TRBD2. The CDR3 runs to 15 residues. Germline lookup yields CDR1 LGHNA and CDR2 YNFKEQ. V shed 0 bases and J 2 bases; nucleotides not matched to a gene: 4. The CDR3 sequence: CASSQDASGPYEQYF. The CDR3 region has the DNA TGTGCCAGCAGCCAAGATGCTAGCGGACCCTACGAGCAGTACTTC.

This clone was observed a handful of times. This chain uses TRBV14 with TRBJ1-2; D is unclear. This CDR3 is 13 amino acids long. Between the trimmed V and J ends, which lost 1 base and 5 bases, there was a span of 8 bases. Per germline, CDR1 SGHDN and CDR2 FVKESK. The CDR3 DNA is TGTGCCAGCAGCCAAGTAACCTATTATGGCTACACCTTC. Protein sequence: CASSQVTYYGYTF.

The chain couples TRBV2 to TRBJ1-1, with D unresolved. Germline values: CDR1 SNHLY, CDR2 FYNNEI. The ends were cut back, 2 bases at V and 2 bases at J, with 9 bases in the middle. The CDR3 sequence is 14 residues long. The CDR3 loop is CASSELTVNTEAFF. For the CDR3, the DNA is TGTGCCAGCAGTGAACTAACAGTTAACACTGAAGCTTTCTTT.

The chain uses TRBV9 and TRBJ2-3, with D hard to call. This CDR3 is 13 amino acids long. Germline V CDR1 and CDR2: SGDLS, YYNGEE. The V and J ends lost 1 base and 3 bases respectively, with 6 bases between them. CDR3 loop: CASSVLQTDTQYF. The CDR3 DNA is TGTGCCAGCAGCGTATTACAGACAGATACGCAGTATTTT.

V usage is TRBV28 and J usage is TRBJ1-1; 10 nucleotides agree with TRBD1. Germline assignment: CDR1 MDHEN and CDR2 SYDVKM. Trimming at V came to 7 bases and at J to 6 bases, leaving 14 bases not matched to a gene. The CDR3 extends over 16 amino acids. The CDR3 coding sequence is TGTGCCAGCACCATCTACCCGGGACAGGGGAAGGCTGAAGCTTTCTTT. This codes for CASTIYPGQGKAEAFF.

The gene calls are TRBV28 and TRBJ1-4, with 8 bases fitting TRBD1. CDR3 length: 13 residues. The germline CDR1 and CDR2 sequences are MDHEN and SYDVKM. Trimming removed 8 bases from V and 4 bases from J; junction bases left unmatched: 3. The CDR3 nucleotides read TGTGCCAGCCGGACAGGGAGTAATGAAAAACTGTTTTTT. Translated: CASRTGSNEKLFF.

CDR3 loop: CAISDGTSGRESVTQYF. The CDR3 DNA reads TGTGCCATCAGTGATGGGACTAGCGGGAGGGAGTCGGTTACCCAGTACTTC. This sequence joins TRBV10-3 and TRBJ2-5, with 16 bases identical to TRBD2. J was trimmed by 8 bases and V by 3 bases; bases with no gene match: 9. CDR1 ENHRY and CDR2 SYGVKD come from the germline V gene. The CDR3 totals 17 residues.

The chain uses TRBV5-1 and TRBJ2-7, with a tentative D call TRBD2 (6 bases). Germline CDR1 reads SGHRS; CDR2 reads YFSETQ. The CDR3 has 15 amino acids. Between the trimmed V and J ends, which lost 0 bases and 1 base, there was a span of 11 bases. This chain's CDR3 is CASSLVGEASYEQYF. CDR3 DNA: TGCGCCAGCAGCTTGGTCGGGGAGGCTTCCTACGAGCAGTACTTC.

This chain links TRBV7-9 with TRBJ1-2; D is perhaps TRBD1 (6 bases). The CDR3 extends over 15 amino acids. Looked up from germline, CDR1 is SEHNR and CDR2 is FQNEAQ (reference sequence). V lost 3 bases and J lost 7, with 18 bases in between. The CDR3 sequence: CASSFSGADSGGYTF. The CDR3 nucleotides read TGTGCCAGCAGCTTTTCAGGGGCCGATTCGGGTGGCTACACCTTC.

The rearrangement links TRBV11-2 to TRBJ2-7, with 9 bases that match TRBD1. CDR1 and CDR2 from the germline V gene are SGHAT and FQNNGV. The ends lost 1 base at V and 1 base at J; junction bases unmatched: 2. CDR3 size: 15 residues. CDR3 region: CASSLAGQGSYEQYF. In DNA, the CDR3 is TGTGCCAGCAGCTTAGCGGGACAGGGTTCCTACGAGCAGTACTTC. Supplemented by reference TRBV11-2 and TRBJ2-7, the full variable domain reads EAGVAQSPRYKIIEKRQSVAFWCNPISGHATLYWYQQILGQGPKLLIQFQNNGVVDDSQLPKDRFSAERLKGVDSTLKIQPAKLEDSAVYLCASSLAGQGSYEQYFGPGTRLTVT.

The gene calls are TRBV19 and TRBJ1-6; D remains ambiguous. Germline CDR1 is LNHDA and CDR2 is SQIVND (reference sequence). This CDR3 has 12 residues. The germline V and J ends were trimmed by 1 base and 9 bases, with 4 bases remaining between them. CDR3 nucleotides: TGTGCCAGTAGTATAGGAGTTTCACCCCTCCACTTT. Amino acids: CASSIGVSPLHF.

V is TRBV9 and J is TRBJ2-2; 7 positions agree with TRBD2. This CDR3 contains 17 residues. Germline V gene lookup returns CDR1 SGDLS and CDR2 YYNGEE. J gave up 1 base and V 3 bases, and 9 bases lay outside the gene matches. As DNA, the CDR3 is TGTGCCAGCAGCGGCAGCGGGACTCCTCTGAACACCGGGGAGCTGTTTTTT. Translating it yields CASSGSGTPLNTGELFF.

The rearrangement uses TRBV6-5 and TRBJ1-3, with 7 bases identical to TRBD1. In germline, CDR1 is MNHEY, CDR2 SVGAGI. The V segment lost 2 bases and the J segment 3 bases; nucleotides outside the gene matches: 7. CDR3 length equals 16 residues. The CDR3 nucleotides read TGTGCCAGCAGTTACGGCCTTAGGGGGCATGGAAACACCATATATTTT. Residues: CASSYGLRGHGNTIYF.

The J gene is TRBJ1-5, the V gene TRBV28; D not resolved. Germline CDR1 and CDR2: MDHEN and SYDVKM. There are 12 residues in the CDR3. V was pared by 3 bases and J by 7 bases, with 7 bases between. DNA for the CDR3: TGTGCCAGCAGTTTCGGAGGGCAGCCCCAGCATTTT. Protein product: CASSFGGQPQHF.

The chain joins TRBV2 to TRBJ1-5; D unclear. In germline, CDR1 is SNHLY, CDR2 FYNNEI. V was shortened by 3 bases and J by 2 bases, with 8 bases between the two germline ends. This CDR3 comprises 14 residues. The CDR3 nucleotides are TGTGCCAGCAGTGAGTGGCTAGGCAATCAGCCCCAGCATTTT. Translation gives CASSEWLGNQPQHF.

The count of this clone is one. The chain combines TRBV6-2 or TRBV6-3 with TRBJ1-6, with TRBD1 as a possible D gene (6 bases). From germline, CDR1 is MNHEY and CDR2 SVGEGT. The CDR3 consists of 14 residues. Trimming shortened V by 4 bases and J by 5 bases, and 9 bases separated the two germline ends. The chain's CDR3 is CASSSDRDNSPLHF. The CDR3 coding sequence is TGTGCCAGCAGTTCGGACAGAGATAATTCACCCCTCCACTTT.

The chain is built from TRBV18 and TRBJ1-5; 8 bases fit TRBD1. The germline CDR1 and CDR2 sequences are KGHSH and LQKENI. This CDR3 is 19 amino acids long. The trim removed 2 bases at V and 3 bases at J, leaving 15 bases unmatched. DNA for the CDR3: TGTGCCAGCTCACCAGGGACAGGAACGGGAGAAGATCTCAATCAGCCCCAGCATTTT. It yields the protein CASSPGTGTGEDLNQPQHF.

The gene calls are TRBV12-3 or TRBV12-4 and TRBJ2-2; D call uncertain. This CDR3 contains 12 residues. V was trimmed by 6 bases and J by 3 bases, leaving 5 bases between them. Here the CDR3 reads CASRQDTGELFF. The CDR3 bases are TGTGCCAGCAGGCAGGACACCGGGGAGCTGTTTTTT.

The chain links TRBV9 to TRBJ1-2; 10 positions match TRBD1. Trimming took 0 bases from V and 2 from J; bases not matched to a gene: 4. Looked up from germline, CDR1 is SGDLS and CDR2 is YYNGEE. The CDR3 contains 16 residues. The CDR3 sequence is CASSVDRGQGNYGYTF. The CDR3 nucleotides read TGTGCCAGCAGCGTAGATAGGGGACAGGGGAACTATGGCTACACCTTC.

V gene TRBV12-5 combines with J gene TRBJ1-5; D is unresolved. There are 14 residues in the CDR3. Germline V gives CDR1 LGHNT, CDR2 FRNRAP. Trimming left V 6 bases short and J 2 bases short, with 11 bases between. Written as DNA, the CDR3 is TGTGCTAGTGGCCAAGAGATGGGCAATCAGCCCCAGCATTTT. Its protein is CASGQEMGNQPQHF.